Presented here are 25 T cell receptor beta chains from one specimen sequenced in a study of control samples from healthy donors and cancer patients (TCRdb year 2020). The method behind the library was the immunoSEQ multiplex PCR assay. Drawn from immuneACCESS, this table holds only the in-frame rearrangements with V and J called that TCRdb kept. Clones are partly lost; checked studies trace under half to an unresolved V gene and leave the rest unexplained. Counted in this sample were some 150,000 clones; roughly 94% of them appeared once. Clones ranked in the top ten supply 13% to 15% of the sample. Material for sequencing was PBMCs. These receptors were taken from a man aged 55 to 70 with colorectal cancer.

The chain employs TRBV12-5 and TRBJ1-2; a weak D match, TRBD1 (6 bases). Trimming cost V 6 bases and J 4 bases, with 12 bases left between them. From germline, CDR1 is LGHNT and CDR2 FRNRAP. CDR3 size: 13 residues. The CDR3 DNA sequence: TGTGCTAGTGGCGAACAGGGTGGCTATGGCTACACCTTC. It is translated as CASGEQGGYGYTF.

With regard to this clone: Compared with germline, one end of the junction differs, possibly owing to a read error. The gene calls are TRBV7-2 and TRBJ2-5; 11 nucleotides line up with TRBD1. The germline CDR1 and CDR2 sequences are SGHTA and FQGNSA. The CDR3 is 17 amino acids. The CDR3 loop reads CARSLAGTGTGGETQYF. CDR3 nucleotide sequence: TGTGCCAGAAGCTTAGCGGGGACCGGGACAGGGGGAGAGACCCAGTACTTC.

V gene TRBV6-6 combines with J gene TRBJ2-7; 7 bases align to TRBD1. Losses at the gene ends were 4 bases for V and 6 bases for J; bases not matched to a gene: 9. Germline CDR1 MNHNY, CDR2 SVGAGI (reference sequence). This CDR3 comprises 14 residues. The CDR3 DNA reads TGTGCCAGCAGTTCCCATCGACAGGGAAGCGAGCAGTACTTC. This sequence encodes CASSSHRQGSEQYF.

The V and J genes are TRBV19 and TRBJ2-5, with 7 positions matching TRBD2. J was trimmed by 7 bases and V by 4 bases; bases with no gene match: 12. The CDR3 has 15 residues. Per the germline V gene, CDR1 is LNHDA and CDR2 is SQIVND (reference sequence). CDR3: CASSNPRLGGGTQYF. CDR3 bases: TGTGCCAGTAGTAATCCGAGACTAGGCGGGGGGACCCAGTACTTC.

The genes are TRBV19 and TRBJ1-5; tentatively, D is TRBD1 (6 bases). The CDR3 spans 14 residues. Trimming removed 7 bases from V and 4 bases from J, with 14 bases in between. Germline V gene sequence: CDR1 LNHDA, CDR2 SQIVND (reference sequence). This chain's CDR3 is CASNPGEENQPQHF. The CDR3 DNA is TGTGCCAGTAATCCAGGGGAAGAAAATCAGCCCCAGCATTTT. Full variable domain (missing parts from reference TRBV19 and TRBJ1-5): DGGITQSPKYLFRKEGQNVTLSCEQNLNHDAMYWYRQDPGQGLRLIYYSQIVNDFQKGDIAEGYSVSREKKESFPLTVTSAQKNPTAFYLCASNPGEENQPQHFGDGTRLSIL.

The gene calls are TRBV29-1 and TRBJ2-1, with D perhaps assigned TRBD1 or TRBD2 (6 bases each). CDR1 and CDR2 from the germline V gene are SQVTM and ANQGSEA. The CDR3 is 14 amino acids. Trimming took off 4 bases at V and 5 bases at J, with 15 bases between the two ends. This CDR3 reads CSVVKGGYHNEQFF. CDR3 DNA: TGCAGCGTTGTCAAGGGGGGCTATCACAATGAGCAGTTCTTC.

This chain links TRBV19 with TRBJ1-4; possibly TRBD1 for D (5 bases). The V gene's germline CDR1 is LNHDA and CDR2 SQIVND (reference sequence). The CDR3 totals 15 residues. Trimming took 7 bases from V and 1 from J, leaving 13 bases between them. The chain's CDR3 is CASKPPGGTNEKLFF. The CDR3 DNA reads as TGTGCCAGTAAACCCCCGGGGGGAACTAATGAAAAACTGTTTTTT.

J is TRBJ1-6 and V is TRBV19; tentative D call: TRBD1 (5 bases). V gave up 5 bases and J gave up 9 bases, with 14 bases separating them. The length of the CDR3 is 14 residues. Per the germline V gene, CDR1 is LNHDA and CDR2 is SQIVND (reference sequence). CDR3: CASSPGREASPLHF. DNA for the CDR3: TGTGCCAGTAGTCCGGGACGGGAGGCTTCACCCCTCCACTTT.

The genes are TRBV6-5 and TRBJ1-2; D not certain. The CDR3 has 15 amino acids. The germline V gene has CDR1 MNHEY and CDR2 SVGAGI. Trimming removed 2 bases at V and 2 bases at J, with 12 bases between. The CDR3 nucleotides are TGTGCCAGCAGTTACGTCTTTGGCAGCAACTATGGCTACACCTTC. Protein: CASSYVFGSNYGYTF.

The rearrangement uses TRBV2 and TRBJ2-7; 12 bases map to TRBD2. Germline V lookup: CDR1 SNHLY, CDR2 FYNNEI. Trimming took 5 bases from V and 2 from J; bases not matched to a gene: 1. This CDR3 has 14 amino acids. The CDR3 reads CASSSSGGAYEQYF. CDR3 DNA: TGTGCCAGCAGTTCTAGCGGGGGGGCCTACGAGCAGTACTTC.

As regards this clone: Other DNA sequences in the same sample also yield this CDR3. J is TRBJ1-1 and V is TRBV5-1; 7 nucleotides line up with TRBD1. The CDR3 totals 14 residues. With V trimmed by 0 bases and J by 4 bases, 3 bases remained unmatched. CDR1 SGHRS and CDR2 YFSETQ come from the germline V gene. The CDR3 is CASSLGQGVTEAFF. The CDR3 DNA sequence: TGCGCCAGCAGCTTGGGGCAGGGGGTCACTGAAGCTTTCTTT. Looking up the rest from reference TRBV5-1 and TRBJ1-1 gives the full variable domain: KAGVTQTPRYLIKTRGQQVTLSCSPISGHRSVSWYQQTPGQGLQFLFEYFSETQRNKGNFPGRFSGRQFSNSRSEMNVSTLELGDSALYLCASSLGQGVTEAFFGQGTRLTVV.

V usage is TRBV19 and J usage is TRBJ1-1, with D perhaps TRBD1 (6 bases). Deletions cut 9 bases from V and 4 bases from J, with 21 bases between. Germline lookup yields CDR1 LNHDA and CDR2 SQIVND (reference sequence). The CDR3 sequence is 15 residues long. The CDR3: CASLMGGSMGTEAFF. CDR3 DNA sequence: TGTGCCAGCCTCATGGGGGGCAGTATGGGCACTGAAGCTTTCTTT. Full variable domain (missing parts from reference TRBV19 and TRBJ1-1): DGGITQSPKYLFRKEGQNVTLSCEQNLNHDAMYWYRQDPGQGLRLIYYSQIVNDFQKGDIAEGYSVSREKKESFPLTVTSAQKNPTAFYLCASLMGGSMGTEAFFGQGTRLTVV.

The chain carries TRBV3-1 (or the pseudogene TRBV3-2) and TRBJ1-3; the D is unclear. V was cut by 5 bases and J by 0 bases, with 11 bases left in between. The CDR3 is 15 residues long. Germline loops: CDR1 LGHDT, CDR2 YNNKEL (reference sequence). The CDR3 is CASSYPGSSGNTIYF. The CDR3 DNA reads as TGTGCCAGCAGCTACCCCGGTTCCTCTGGAAACACCATATATTTT.

This clone occurred once. The genes are TRBV2 and TRBJ2-5; the D is unclear. The CDR3 extends over 12 amino acids. Between the trimmed V and J ends, which lost 2 bases and 4 bases, there was a span of 5 bases. CDR1 and CDR2 from the germline V gene are SNHLY and FYNNEI. This CDR3 is CASSELLETQYF. The CDR3 DNA reads TGTGCCAGCAGTGAACTGTTAGAGACCCAGTACTTC. Full variable domain (remainder filled in from reference TRBV2 and TRBJ2-5): EPEVTQTPSHQVTQMGQEVILRCVPISNHLYFYWYRQILGQKVEFLVSFYNNEISEKSEIFDDQFSVERPDGSNFTLKIRSTKLEDSAMYFCASSELLETQYFGPGTRLLVL.

V and J are TRBV14 and TRBJ2-7; possible D gene TRBD1, 5 bases. V lost 1 base, J lost 2 bases, and 15 bases lay in between. The germline V gene has CDR1 SGHDN and CDR2 FVKESK. The CDR3 sequence is 16 residues long. As DNA, the CDR3 is TGTGCCAGCAGCCAAGTTCAGACAGTGGGCCCCTACGAGCAGTACTTC. Protein: CASSQVQTVGPYEQYF.

This chain joins TRBV5-1 and TRBJ2-6; the D is unclear. Looked up from germline, CDR1 is SGHRS and CDR2 is YFSETQ. The CDR3 has 15 residues. Trimming shortened V by 0 bases and J by 1 base, and 5 bases separated the two germline ends. The CDR3 loop reads CASSLESSGANVLTF. DNA for the CDR3: TGCGCCAGCAGCTTGGAATCGTCTGGGGCCAACGTCCTGACTTTC.

The V and J genes are TRBV5-5 and TRBJ1-5; perhaps TRBD1 as D (6 bases). This CDR3 contains 15 residues. CDR1 is SGHKS, CDR2 YYEKEE, per germline (reference sequence). V was cut by 4 bases and J by 6 bases, with 17 bases left in between. The CDR3 DNA reads as TGTGCCAGCAGCCCGGCTTTACAGGGAACTCAGCCCCAGCATTTT. Its protein product is CASSPALQGTQPQHF.

The rearrangement joins TRBV6-1 to TRBJ1-2; D is uncertain. The CDR3 runs to 15 residues. Trimming cost V 2 bases and J 5 bases, with 15 bases left between them. CDR1 and CDR2 (germline): MNHNS, SASEGT. Written as DNA, the CDR3 is TGTGCCAGCAGTGAATCGTTATATCCTACTTATGGCTACACCTTC. As protein: CASSESLYPTYGYTF.

The rearrangement joins TRBV6-5 to TRBJ1-5; TRBD1 might be the D (6 bases). The germline V gene has CDR1 MNHEY and CDR2 SVGAGI. V shed 2 bases and J shed 6 bases, with 11 bases lying between them. The CDR3 runs to 14 residues. The CDR3 DNA is TGTGCCAGCAGTTACGGGGTCAGGGGTCAGCCCCAGCATTTT. This sequence encodes CASSYGVRGQPQHF.

This chain joins TRBV30 and TRBJ1-5; 7 bases align to TRBD1. The CDR3 runs 13 residues. V lost 2 bases and J lost 6; bases outside the gene matches: 4. Germline V gene lookup returns CDR1 GTSNPN and CDR2 SVGIG (reference sequence). The CDR3 loop reads CAWSKGGVQPQHF. CDR3 nucleotides: TGTGCCTGGAGTAAAGGGGGCGTTCAGCCCCAGCATTTT.

This clone showed up just once. The junction and the germline gene differ at one end; a read error may be behind it. The chain employs TRBV2 and TRBJ1-5; 8 bases are shared with TRBD1. The CDR3 totals 14 residues. Germline lookup yields CDR1 SNHLY and CDR2 FYNNEI. The CDR3 sequence is CASSDAGGNQPQHF. The CDR3 region has the DNA TGTGCCAGCAGTGATGCAGGGGGCAACCAGCCCCAGCATTTT.

This clone appeared a single time. The chain joins TRBV9 to TRBJ1-4; possibly TRBD1 for D (5 bases). The germline V gene encodes CDR1 SGDLS and CDR2 YYNGEE. This CDR3 contains 15 residues. V was cut by 0 bases and J by 8 bases, with 14 bases left in between. CDR3 in DNA: TGTGCCAGCAGCGTAGCCCCAGGGACGGGAGAAAAACTGTTTTTT. Protein sequence: CASSVAPGTGEKLFF. The variable domain in full, with the rest retrieved from reference TRBV9 and TRBJ1-4, is DSGVTQTPKHLITATGQRVTLRCSPRSGDLSVYWYQQSLDQGLQFLIQYYNGEERAKGNILERFSAQQFPDLHSELNLSSLELGDSALYFCASSVAPGTGEKLFFGSGTQLSVL.

This clone has a single count. The V gene is TRBV3-1 (or the pseudogene TRBV3-2), the J gene TRBJ2-3; D gene unclear. Germline CDR1 reads LGHDT; CDR2 reads YNNKEL (reference sequence). The CDR3 runs 15 residues. The ends were cut back, 4 bases at V and 2 bases at J, with 13 bases in the middle. CDR3 region: CASSLDSIPTDTQYF. The CDR3 bases are TGTGCCAGCAGCCTAGACTCAATCCCCACAGATACGCAGTATTTT.

The chain combines TRBV6-6 with TRBJ2-6, with unresolved D. Germline CDR1 reads MNHNY; CDR2 reads SVGAGI (reference sequence). This CDR3 region has 13 residues. V gave up 6 bases and J gave up 2 bases, with 5 bases separating them. In DNA form, the CDR3 reads TGTGCCAGCAGGGGGACTGGGGCCAACGTCCTGACTTTC. Translation: CASRGTGANVLTF.

V usage is TRBV7-9 and J usage is TRBJ1-5; D remains ambiguous. The CDR3 consists of 12 residues. Germline lookup yields CDR1 SEHNR and CDR2 FQNEAQ (reference sequence). Trimming removed 0 bases from V and 3 bases from J, with 0 bases in between. The CDR3 spells CASSLANQPQHF. Here the CDR3 DNA reads TGTGCCAGCAGCTTAGCCAATCAGCCCCAGCATTTT. Filled out from reference TRBV7-9 and TRBJ1-5, the complete variable domain reads DTGVSQNPRHKITKRGQNVTFRCDPISEHNRLYWYRQTLGQGPEFLTYFQNEAQLEKSRLLSDRFSAERPKGSFSTLEIQRTEQGDSAMYLCASSLANQPQHFGDGTRLSIL.